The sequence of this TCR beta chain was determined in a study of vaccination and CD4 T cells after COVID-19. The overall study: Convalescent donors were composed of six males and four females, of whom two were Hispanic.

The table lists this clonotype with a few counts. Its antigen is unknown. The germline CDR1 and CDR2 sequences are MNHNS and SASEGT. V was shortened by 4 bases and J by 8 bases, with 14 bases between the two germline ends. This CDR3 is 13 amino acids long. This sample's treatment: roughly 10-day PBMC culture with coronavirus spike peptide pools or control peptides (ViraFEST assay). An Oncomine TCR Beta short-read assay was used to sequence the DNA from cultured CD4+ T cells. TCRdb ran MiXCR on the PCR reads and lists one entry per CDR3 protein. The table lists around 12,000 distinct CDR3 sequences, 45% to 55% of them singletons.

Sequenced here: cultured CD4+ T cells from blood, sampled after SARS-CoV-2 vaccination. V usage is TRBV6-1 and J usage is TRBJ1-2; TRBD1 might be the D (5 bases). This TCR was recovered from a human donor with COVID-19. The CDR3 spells CASSARGWQGYTF. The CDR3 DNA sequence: TGTGCCAGCAGTGCCCGGGGGTGGCAAGGCTACACCTTC.